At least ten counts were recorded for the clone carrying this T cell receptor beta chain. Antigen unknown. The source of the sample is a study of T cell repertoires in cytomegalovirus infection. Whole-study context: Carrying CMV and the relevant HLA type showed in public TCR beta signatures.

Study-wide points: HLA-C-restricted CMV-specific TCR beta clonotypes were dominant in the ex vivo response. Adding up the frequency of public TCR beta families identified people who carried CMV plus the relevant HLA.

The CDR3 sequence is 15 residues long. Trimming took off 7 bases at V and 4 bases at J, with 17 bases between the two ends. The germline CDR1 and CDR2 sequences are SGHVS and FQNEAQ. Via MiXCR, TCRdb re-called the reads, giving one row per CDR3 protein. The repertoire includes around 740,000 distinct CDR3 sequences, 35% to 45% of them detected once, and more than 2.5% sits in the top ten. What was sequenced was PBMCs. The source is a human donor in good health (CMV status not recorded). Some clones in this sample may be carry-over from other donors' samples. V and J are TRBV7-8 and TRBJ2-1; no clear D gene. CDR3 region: CASILSAPKYNEQFF. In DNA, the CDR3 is TGTGCCAGCATCCTTTCAGCGCCCAAATACAATGAGCAGTTCTTC.